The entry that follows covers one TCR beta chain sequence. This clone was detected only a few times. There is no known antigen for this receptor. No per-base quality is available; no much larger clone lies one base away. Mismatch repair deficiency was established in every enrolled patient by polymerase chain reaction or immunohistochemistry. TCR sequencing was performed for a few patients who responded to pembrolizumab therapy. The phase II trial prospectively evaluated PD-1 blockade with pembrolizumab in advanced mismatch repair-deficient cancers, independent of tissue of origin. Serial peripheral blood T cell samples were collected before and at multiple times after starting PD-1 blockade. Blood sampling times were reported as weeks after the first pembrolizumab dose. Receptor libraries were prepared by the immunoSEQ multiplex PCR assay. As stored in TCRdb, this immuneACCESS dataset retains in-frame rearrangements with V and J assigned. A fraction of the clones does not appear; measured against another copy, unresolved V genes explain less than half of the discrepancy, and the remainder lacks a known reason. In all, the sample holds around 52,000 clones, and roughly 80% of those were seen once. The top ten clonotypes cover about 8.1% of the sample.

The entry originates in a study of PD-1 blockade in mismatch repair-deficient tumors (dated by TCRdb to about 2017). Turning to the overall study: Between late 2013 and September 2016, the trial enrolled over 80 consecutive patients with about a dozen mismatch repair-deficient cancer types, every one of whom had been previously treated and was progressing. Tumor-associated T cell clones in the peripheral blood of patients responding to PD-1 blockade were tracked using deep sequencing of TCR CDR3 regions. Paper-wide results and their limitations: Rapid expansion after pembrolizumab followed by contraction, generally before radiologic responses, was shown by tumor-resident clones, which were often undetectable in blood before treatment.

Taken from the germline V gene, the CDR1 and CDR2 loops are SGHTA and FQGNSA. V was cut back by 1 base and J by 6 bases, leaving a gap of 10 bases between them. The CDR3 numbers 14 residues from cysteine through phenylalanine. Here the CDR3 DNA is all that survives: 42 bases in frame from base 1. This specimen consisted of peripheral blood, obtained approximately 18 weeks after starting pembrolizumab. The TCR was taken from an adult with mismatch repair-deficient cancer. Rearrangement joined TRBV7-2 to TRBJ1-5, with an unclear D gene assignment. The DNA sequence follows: TGTGCCAGCAGCTTAGAGGATGATGGTCAGCCCCAGCATTTT. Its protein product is CASSLEDDGQPQHF.